This TCR beta chain was recovered during a study of Ad26.COV2.S vaccination and SARS-CoV-2 variants. Repertoires were generated with immunoSEQ multiplex PCR, while TCRdb's copy carries only in-frame clones and drops some. The table lists 300,000 to 400,000 clones, about 88% of them singletons. Of note for this clone: What it recognizes is unknown.

Trimming took 6 bases from V and 0 from J, leaving 6 bases between them. Germline V CDR1 and CDR2: MNHEY, SVGAGI. The CDR3 has 14 amino acids. The treatment is: roughly 19 received Ad26.COV2.S at low or high dose, single or two shots; a few received placebo; per-sample allocation not given. Collection of the samples took place on day 63 after the first injection of vaccine or placebo. Study-level findings and limits: Recipients given vaccine exceeded placebo recipients in spike-specific TCR breadth.

The material sequenced was peripheral blood, taken in a trial of Ad26.COV2.S vaccine versus placebo. The source of this sequence is a person between 18 and 59 years old who received the Ad26.COV2.S COVID-19 vaccine or a placebo. V gene TRBV6-5 combines with J gene TRBJ1-6; D call uncertain. CDR3 in amino acids: CASRKSSYNSPLHF. The DNA for the CDR3 is TGTGCCAGCAGGAAGAGCTCCTATAATTCACCCCTCCACTTT.